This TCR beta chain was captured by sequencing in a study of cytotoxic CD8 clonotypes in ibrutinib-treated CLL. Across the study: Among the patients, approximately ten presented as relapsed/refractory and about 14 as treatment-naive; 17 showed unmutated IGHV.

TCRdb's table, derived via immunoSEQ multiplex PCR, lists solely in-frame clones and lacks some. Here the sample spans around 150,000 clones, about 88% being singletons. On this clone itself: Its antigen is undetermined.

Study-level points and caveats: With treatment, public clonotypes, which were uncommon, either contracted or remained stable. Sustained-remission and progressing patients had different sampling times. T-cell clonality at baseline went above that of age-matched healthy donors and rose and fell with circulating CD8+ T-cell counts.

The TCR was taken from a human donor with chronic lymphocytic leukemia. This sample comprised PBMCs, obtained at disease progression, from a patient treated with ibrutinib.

DNA for the CDR3: TGTGCCAGCAGCAGGGGGACTAGCGGGAGAGCTACGCAGTATTTT. It yields the protein CASSRGTSGRATQYF. The rearrangement uses TRBV7-2 and TRBJ2-3, with 14 positions matching TRBD2. This CDR3 contains 15 residues. The germline CDR1 and CDR2 sequences are SGHTA and FQGNSA. Trimming took 5 bases from V and 8 from J; bases not matched to a gene: 6.